Listed below are T cell receptor beta chains from one sample, sequenced in a study of CD8 T cells in Susac syndrome. Each CDR3 protein gets one entry after TCRdb re-called the immunoSEQ multiplex PCR reads with MiXCR. The sample comprises some 300,000 distinct CDR3 sequences, about nine tenths of which are singletons, and 0.18% rests with the top ten. The sequenced sample was CD8+ T cells from PBMCs. These receptors all come from a human donor with multiple sclerosis. The CDR3 runs from the conserved cysteine through the conserved F or W. The D gene is left open where the match is weak. The size entry is marked missing in some rows and otherwise reads once, few, many or a size class.

d_call,v_call,j_call,clone_size,cdr3_length,cdr3_nt,cdr3_aa
TRBD1,TRBV9,TRBJ1-2,.,14,TGTGCCAGCAGCTATACCGGGACAGGGTATGGCTACACCTTC,CASSYTGTGYGYTF
.,TRBV25-1,TRBJ1-1,once,16,TGTGCCAGCAGTGAATACGCGAGCGCAGCGAACACTGAAGCTTTCTTT,CASSEYASAANTEAFF
TRBD2,TRBV4-3,TRBJ2-3,.,15,TGCGCCAGCCGTAGCGGGGCTAAAAACACAGATACGCAGTATTTT,CASRSGAKNTDTQYF
TRBD1,TRBV12-3/TRBV12-4,TRBJ2-7,few,15,TGTGCCAGCAGTCCCGGGACAGGAGGGTACGAGGGGCAGTACTTC,CASSPGTGGYEGQYF
.,TRBV4-1,TRBJ2-1,.,15,TGCGCCAGCAGCCGCCACCTTACCGGATACAATGAGCAGTTCTTC,CASSRHLTGYNEQFF
.,TRBV6-1,TRBJ2-5,.,15,TGTGCCAGCAGTGAACCACTCGAAGGGTTGGAGACCCAGTACTTC,CASSEPLEGLETQYF
.,TRBV29-1,TRBJ2-1,.,12,TGCAGCGCCGGACCCGGTTACAATGAGCAGTTCTTC,CSAGPGYNEQFF
.,TRBV4-3,TRBJ1-1,.,14,TGCGCCAGCAGCCAAGAGTGGGTGGGGACTGAAGCTTTCTTT,CASSQEWVGTEAFF
.,TRBV6-5,TRBJ1-1,.,16,TGTGCCAGCAGTTACTCCATAGGCAGGATGAACACTGAAGCTTTCTTT,CASSYSIGRMNTEAFF
TRBD1,TRBV7-6,TRBJ2-3,.,14,TGTGCCAGCAGCCTTAGACAGGGACCAGATACGCAGTATTTT,CASSLRQGPDTQYF
TRBD2,TRBV7-9,TRBJ2-7,.,18,TGTGCCAGCAGCTCCGTTGCCGGGACTAGCGAATTTACCTACGAGCAGTACTTC,CASSSVAGTSEFTYEQYF
.,TRBV25-1,TRBJ2-2,.,14,TGTGCCAGCTCCAGGGCCCTCAACACCGGGGAGCTGTTTTTT,CASSRALNTGELFF
.,TRBV9,TRBJ2-2,.,13,TGTGCCAGCAGAGGGTCGGAAACCGGGGAGCTGTTTTTT,CASRGSETGELFF
.,TRBV21-1,TRBJ2-7,.,17,TGTGCCAGCAGCGCCAAGAACCCCCGGGACAGGTCGTACGAGCAGTACTTC,CASSAKNPRDRSYEQYF
.,TRBV5-1,TRBJ2-1,.,13,TGCGCCAGCAGCCCAGACGGAGGGAACGAGCAGTTCTTC,CASSPDGGNEQFF
TRBD1,TRBV28,TRBJ1-5,.,17,TGTGCCAGCAGTTCCTCCGGGACAGTTTATAGCAATCAGCCCCAGCATTTT,CASSSSGTVYSNQPQHF
TRBD2,TRBV29-1,TRBJ2-2,.,16,TGCAGCGTAACCGCCGCTAGCGGGGCGAACACCGGGGAGCTGTTTTTT,CSVTAASGANTGELFF
.,TRBV7-9,TRBJ2-1,.,14,TGTGCCAGCAGCTTAGTGTCTAGCCTGAATGAGCAGTTCTTC,CASSLVSSLNEQFF
.,TRBV7-9,TRBJ1-2,.,12,TGTGCCAGCAGCAGCCGTGGGTATGGCTACACCTTC,CASSSRGYGYTF
TRBD1,TRBV7-3,TRBJ1-1,.,14,TGTGCCAGCAGCGACCCTACAGGGGGGACTGAAGCTTTCTTT,CASSDPTGGTEAFF
TRBD1,TRBV5-6,TRBJ2-1,.,13,TGTGCCAGCGGGACAGACAATTACAATGAGCAGTTCTTC,CASGTDNYNEQFF
.,TRBV12-3/TRBV12-4,TRBJ2-7,.,13,TGTGCCAGCAGTTTATCCCCCAATTACGAGCAGTACTTC,CASSLSPNYEQYF
TRBD1,TRBV27,TRBJ2-1,once,15,TGTGCCAGCAGTCACGGGACAGGGACTTACAATGAGCAGTTCTTC,CASSHGTGTYNEQFF